These 3 T cell receptor beta chains came from one sample sequenced in a study of T cell repertoires and HLA-DP antigens. These TCRs' antigens remain unknown. Assay: immunoSEQ multiplex PCR; the TCRdb copy retains only in-frame clones and omits some. The table shows roughly 70,000 clones, with around 80% occurring only once. Material: CD4+ T cells from PBMCs. The source is a man between 60 and 75 years old in good health and CMV-seronegative.

This clone was recorded only once. The V call is TRBV7-9, the J call TRBJ2-7, with 7 bases identical to TRBD1. The CDR3 runs 11 residues. Germline CDR1 reads SEHNR; CDR2 reads FQNEAQ (reference sequence). V was pared by 5 bases and J by 12 bases, with 7 bases of the junction left unmatched. The CDR3 DNA reads TGTGCCAGCAGCGCACACAGGGGAACGTACGTC. Protein product: CASSAHRGTYV.

This chain links TRBV5-1 with TRBJ2-7, with TRBD2 identical over 11 bases. Germline trimming cut 4 bases from V and 3 bases from J; bases unmatched to any gene: 6. Germline assignment: CDR1 SGHRS and CDR2 YFSETQ. This CDR3 has 15 residues. The CDR3 nucleotides are TGCGCCAGCAGCATAGGACTAGCGGGCTACTACGAGCAGTACTTC. Protein sequence: CASSIGLAGYYEQYF.

The rearrangement links TRBV29-1 to TRBJ1-5, with TRBD1 identical over 10 bases. The CDR3 loop spans 13 amino acids. Germline V lookup: CDR1 SQVTM, CDR2 ANQGSEA. V lost 7 bases to trimming and J lost 5 bases; unmatched junction nucleotides: 5. The CDR3 DNA reads as TGCAGCGCCTCCGGGACAGGGGATCAGCCCCAGCATTTT. Encoded protein: CSASGTGDQPQHF.